This T cell receptor (beta chain) was documented in a study of tumor-infiltrating lymphocytes in primary liver carcinoma. Study-level information: Resecting the tumor surgically was how the patients' primary liver carcinoma was treated.

Germline DNA was also extracted, and blood RNA was taken from unsorted whole blood. As regards this clonotype: The junction differs from germline at one of its ends, possibly a read error.

cDNA specific to TCR beta was made from 450 to 650 ng of total RNA, with a constant-region primer employed for priming. Generation of the TCR beta libraries relied on three nested multiplex PCR rounds using slightly modified ARM-PCR. From the multiplex PCR reads, TCRdb called clonotypes with MiXCR, one entry per CDR3 protein. The repertoire holds about 210,000 distinct CDR3 sequences, 65% seen once, with roughly 7% in the top ten. Sequencing was done on a sample of peripheral blood. This receptor was taken from a woman aged 55-69 years with primary liver carcinoma and hepatitis B virus infection.

The CDR3 loop is CASSPGLNTEDFF. For the CDR3, the DNA is TGCGCCAGCAGCCCCGGATTGAACACTGAAGATTTCTTT. The chain links TRBV11-3 to TRBJ1-1; no clear D. Germline CDR1 is SGHNT and CDR2 is YENEEA. CDR3 length: 13 residues.